The entry below gives a single TCR beta chain sequence along with its context. The target antigen is unknown. Germline loops: CDR1 MDHEN, CDR2 SYDVKM. Deletions cut 4 bases from V and 4 bases from J, with 15 bases between. The CDR3 consists of 15 residues. These data belong to a study of cytomegalovirus exposure and HLA in healthy donors. The wider study: Earlier findings included nearly 120 million unique TCR beta sequences obtained from 180 million or so T cells. A data release that came early held tens of millions of unique TCRs from HLA-typed donors.

General observations from the study: The records held CMV serostatus as the only immune exposure information. Highly shared variants forming one cluster were likely a sequencing artifact.

60 Vbeta and 13 Jbeta primers were used in PCR. Clones were sequenced by immunoSEQ multiplex PCR, and TCRdb holds only the in-frame ones, with some missing. The sample consists of about 190,000 clones, over 70% of them appearing once. The sample taken for sequencing was PBMCs. The J gene is TRBJ2-3, the V gene TRBV28, with D perhaps TRBD2 (5 bases). The clonotype originates from a woman between 25 and 40 years old in good health and CMV-seropositive. CDR3 coding DNA: TGTGCCAGCAGTTACCCCCAGGACTCGGCAGATACGCAGTATTTT. It translates to CASSYPQDSADTQYF.